A selection of T cell receptor beta chains follows, all from one sample in a study of shared clonotypes between healthy human individuals. The repertoire was sequenced with immunoSEQ multiplex PCR; TCRdb's copy has only in-frame clones and lacks some. The data contain hundreds of thousands of clones, 75% to 85% of them singletons. The sample taken for sequencing was PBMCs. All receptors come from a woman aged 40 to 50 in good health. Some clones in this sample may be carry-over from other donors' samples. Each CDR3 is given with its conserved first and last residue. The D gene is left open where the match is weak. Size is stated for part of the rows, as once, few or many counts, or as a class when the clone is expanded.

J: TRBJ2-7
V: TRBV9
size: NA
D: TRBD2
DNA: TGTGCCAGCAGCCCTACTAGCGGGAGGGCCTTCGAGCAGTACTTC
CDR3: CASSPTSGRAFEQYF

J: TRBJ1-1
V: TRBV7-8
size: NA
D: NA
DNA: TGTGCCAGCAGCCCCCGGGACTTTATCACTGAAGCTTTCTTT
CDR3: CASSPRDFITEAFF

J: TRBJ1-1
V: TRBV10-3
size: NA
D: NA
DNA: TGTGCCATCAGTGTAACAGAGTCTACTGAAGCTTTCTTT
CDR3: CAISVTESTEAFF

J: TRBJ2-5
V: TRBV7-2
size: few
D: NA
DNA: TGTGCCAGCAGCTTAGGGCAGGCCGAAGAGACCCAGTACTTC
CDR3: CASSLGQAEETQYF

J: TRBJ2-7
V: TRBV19
size: NA
D: NA
DNA: TGTGCCAGTAGCCCCCTAGGGGGGCCCCTCTACGAGCAGTACTTC
CDR3: CASSPLGGPLYEQYF

J: TRBJ2-3
V: TRBV7-3
size: NA
D: TRBD2
DNA: TGTGCCAGCAGCGCCCGTAGCGGGGGGTCAGATACGCAGTATTTT
CDR3: CASSARSGGSDTQYF

J: TRBJ2-5
V: TRBV18
size: NA
D: NA
DNA: TGTGCCAGCTCACCAGATGCCGGGGAGACCCAGTACTTC
CDR3: CASSPDAGETQYF

J: TRBJ2-5
V: TRBV2
size: NA
D: NA
DNA: TGTGCCGTCAAGGGCGAGAGCGAGACCCAGTACTTC
CDR3: CAVKGESETQYF

J: TRBJ1-2
V: TRBV10-3
size: NA
D: TRBD1
DNA: TGTGCCATCAGGGGGGGGACAGAGAACTATGGCTACACCTTC
CDR3: CAIRGGTENYGYTF

J: TRBJ2-7
V: TRBV2
size: few
D: TRBD1
DNA: TGTGCCAGCAGTGAAGCATCGGACAGGCGTTCGTACGAGCAGTACTTC
CDR3: CASSEASDRRSYEQYF

J: TRBJ2-7
V: TRBV7-2
size: NA
D: NA
DNA: TGTGCCAGCAGCCGGGGCGGGATCTCCTACGAGCAGTACTTC
CDR3: CASSRGGISYEQYF

J: TRBJ1-1
V: TRBV18
size: NA
D: NA
DNA: TGTGCCAGCTCACCTCCGGGTTGGGAGGGCTCTGAAGCTTTCTTT
CDR3: CASSPPGWEGSEAFF